This T cell receptor beta chain derives from a study of shared clonotypes between healthy human individuals. Study outcomes and limitations: Sampling was confined to blood; repertoires within tissues likely differ. Shared clonotypes across all four donors exceeded non-shared ones in generation probability.

Terminally differentiated effector memory CD45RA+ cells were excluded from the naive CD8 cells, which were CD45RO-negative and positively selected for CCR7. The donors were adults (healthy and HIV-negative) with no recent acute infections or vaccinations. For every subset, genomic DNA was evenly distributed across several immunoSEQ plates. The method was immunoSEQ multiplex PCR; TCRdb's version includes in-frame clones alone and lacks a portion of them. The table shows fewer than 800,000 clones, with about 90% occurring only once. Germline V gene data show CDR1 as LNHDA and CDR2 as SQIVND (reference sequence). This CDR3 is built from 13 residues. With 8 bases removed from V and 2 bases from J, the gap between germline ends came to 13 bases. Concerning this clone: Its antigen is not identified.

This TCR came from a man between 25 and 39 years old in good health. The chain joins TRBV19 to TRBJ2-7; possibly TRBD2 for D (6 bases). Sequencing was performed on naive CD8+ T cells sorted from blood. CDR3 sequence (DNA): TGTGCCAGTTGTGGGCGGGATGCCTACGAGCAGTACTTC. Amino acid sequence: CASCGRDAYEQYF.